Detailed here is one T cell receptor beta chain. As yet, its antigen is unknown. These data come from a study of cytomegalovirus exposure and HLA in healthy donors. Study outcomes and limitations: With later analysis, a missense DCLRE1C variant became linked to TCR beta V- and J-gene trimming.

The CDR3 contains 15 residues. Germline CDR1 reads LNHDA; CDR2 reads SQIVND (reference sequence). Between the trimmed V and J ends, which lost 5 bases and 0 bases, there was a span of 11 bases. PCR used 60 Vbeta primers and 13 Jbeta primers. Sequencing was performed with immunoSEQ multiplex PCR; in TCRdb, only in-frame clones are kept and a portion is missing. The sample lists fewer than 95,000 clones, roughly 73% occurring once. The rearrangement uses TRBV19 and TRBJ1-3, with D possibly being TRBD1 (5 bases). The TCR sequence derives from a woman aged 40 to 50 in good health and CMV-seropositive. What was sequenced was PBMCs. CDR3 sequence reads: CASSRGIDSGNTIYF. Written as DNA, the CDR3 is TGTGCCAGTAGTCGGGGGATCGACTCTGGAAACACCATATATTTT.